This passage covers 19 T cell receptor beta chains from one sample sequenced in a study of blood T cell repertoires in COVID-19 (dated by TCRdb to 2020 to 2021). The library was prepared using the immunoSEQ multiplex PCR assay. Imported from immuneACCESS, the table was reduced by TCRdb to in-frame sequences with V and J called. These copies leave out some clones; in studies compared against another copy, an unresolved V gene accounts for under half, and the cause of the remainder is not known. The sample table holds roughly 200,000 clones, of which approximately 90% were seen once. The ten most abundant clones make up about 6.8% of the sample. The sequencing sample was made of peripheral blood. The source is a middle-aged woman who had recovered from COVID-19.

The chain has TRBV5-4 and TRBJ2-1; 9 bases match TRBD2. Germline CDR1 is SGHNT and CDR2 is YYREEE (reference sequence). Trimming cost V 4 bases and J 3 bases; bases outside gene matches: 8. The CDR3 length is 16 residues. The CDR3 nucleotides are TGTGCCAGCAGCCTAATAGCGGGAGCCGGCTACAATGAGCAGTTCTTC. It codes for CASSLIAGAGYNEQFF. The whole variable domain, remainder taken from reference TRBV5-4 and TRBJ2-1, is ETGVTQSPTHLIKTRGQQVTLRCSSQSGHNTVSWYQQALGQGPQFIFQYYREEENGRGNFPPRFSGLQFPNYSSELNVNALELDDSALYLCASSLIAGAGYNEQFFGPGTRLTVL.

The chain recombines TRBV6-5 with TRBJ1-2, with D possibly matching TRBD1 (6 bases). Trimming left V 7 bases short and J 2 bases short, with 14 bases between. The CDR3 has 14 residues. Germline V CDR1 and CDR2: MNHEY, SVGAGI. The CDR3: CASTPGGQNYGYTF. CDR3 nucleotides: TGTGCCAGCACCCCTGGGGGACAAAACTATGGCTACACCTTC.

The rearrangement joins TRBV19 to TRBJ1-2, with a weak D call TRBD1 (6 bases). V gave up 2 bases and J gave up 3 bases, with 19 bases separating them. The CDR3 length is 17 residues. The germline V gene encodes CDR1 LNHDA and CDR2 SQIVND (reference sequence). This chain's CDR3 is CASSIRLNRVNDYGYTF. In DNA form, the CDR3 reads TGTGCCAGTAGTATACGATTAAACAGGGTGAACGACTATGGCTACACCTTC. The full variable domain, completed using reference TRBV19 and TRBJ1-2, is DGGITQSPKYLFRKEGQNVTLSCEQNLNHDAMYWYRQDPGQGLRLIYYSQIVNDFQKGDIAEGYSVSREKKESFPLTVTSAQKNPTAFYLCASSIRLNRVNDYGYTFGSGTRLTVV.

The chain joins TRBV19 to TRBJ1-5; no reliable D call. The germline CDR1 and CDR2 sequences are LNHDA and SQIVND (reference sequence). The CDR3 runs to 13 residues. Trimming shortened V by 7 bases and J by 6 bases, and 13 bases separated the two germline ends. The CDR3 protein is CASNGVAGQPQHF. CDR3 in DNA: TGTGCCAGTAATGGGGTAGCGGGTCAGCCCCAGCATTTT.

The chain employs TRBV11-3 and TRBJ1-1, with TRBD1 identical over 8 bases. This CDR3 region has 16 residues. The V gene end was trimmed by 5 bases and the J gene end by 6 bases; junction bases not matched to a gene: 14. Germline CDR1 SGHNT, CDR2 YENEEA. The CDR3 nucleotides read TGTGCCAGCAGCCCCGGACAGGGCTGGGACGAGGCTGAAGCTTTCTTT. Amino acids: CASSPGQGWDEAEAFF.

The V and J genes are TRBV2 and TRBJ2-7; 7 bases align to TRBD2. CDR1 SNHLY and CDR2 FYNNEI come from the germline V gene. The CDR3 loop spans 15 amino acids. The trim removed 1 base at V and 6 bases at J, leaving 9 bases unmatched. Here the CDR3 DNA reads TGTGCCAGCAGTGAAGGCCGAGCGGGAATGGGCGAGCAGTACTTC. It specifies CASSEGRAGMGEQYF. Using reference TRBV2 and TRBJ2-7 for the parts outside the CDR3, the full variable domain is EPEVTQTPSHQVTQMGQEVILRCVPISNHLYFYWYRQILGQKVEFLVSFYNNEISEKSEIFDDQFSVERPDGSNFTLKIRSTKLEDSAMYFCASSEGRAGMGEQYFGPGTRLTVT.

The chain couples TRBV25-1 to TRBJ2-1, with 10 bases fitting TRBD1. The CDR3 is 12 amino acids. Trimming cost V 6 bases and J 13 bases; bases outside gene matches: 6. Germline loops: CDR1 MGHDK, CDR2 SYGVNS. CDR3 bases: TGTGCCAGCAGCGACGACAGGGGGCATCAGTTCTTC. It codes for CASSDDRGHQFF.

The gene calls are TRBV7-9 and TRBJ2-2; D may be TRBD1 (5 bases). The V end was cut by 5 bases, the J end by 0 bases, with 7 bases between. CDR1 is SEHNR, CDR2 FQNEAQ, per germline (reference sequence). The CDR3 extends over 14 amino acids. DNA of the CDR3: TGTGCCAGCAGCCAAGGGGCGAACACCGGGGAGCTGTTTTTT. Protein product: CASSQGANTGELFF.

The chain links TRBV5-5 to TRBJ2-1; unclear D gene. Germline V gene data show CDR1 as SGHKS and CDR2 as YYEKEE (reference sequence). This CDR3 is 14 amino acids long. Trimming shortened V by 4 bases and J by 4 bases, and 12 bases separated the two germline ends. For the CDR3, the DNA is TGTGCCAGCAGCGTAGCCGCTAGTTACAATGAGCAGTTCTTC. Residues: CASSVAASYNEQFF. The whole variable domain, remainder taken from reference TRBV5-5 and TRBJ2-1, is DAGVTQSPTHLIKTRGQQVTLRCSPISGHKSVSWYQQVLGQGPQFIFQYYEKEERGRGNFPDRFSARQFPNYSSELNVNALLLGDSALYLCASSVAASYNEQFFGPGTRLTVL.

The chain uses TRBV6-5 and TRBJ2-1; 9 bases are a match to TRBD2. CDR1 is MNHEY, CDR2 SVGAGI, per germline. The V and J ends lost 2 bases and 5 bases, in that order; junction bases with no gene match: 4. The CDR3 spans 15 residues. CDR3 coding DNA: TGTGCCAGCAGTTACAAGCTAGCGGGAAACAATGAGCAGTTCTTC. It codes for CASSYKLAGNNEQFF.

The chain recombines TRBV19 with TRBJ2-2; D possibly corresponds to TRBD2 (6 bases). With 3 bases removed from V and 5 bases from J, the gap between germline ends came to 13 bases. Germline assignment: CDR1 LNHDA and CDR2 SQIVND (reference sequence). The CDR3 has 15 residues. Here the CDR3 reads CASSISGSGTGELFF. The CDR3 DNA follows: TGTGCCAGTAGTATTAGTGGGAGCGGGACCGGGGAGCTGTTTTTT. Combining the CDR3 with reference TRBV19 and TRBJ2-2 gives the whole variable domain DGGITQSPKYLFRKEGQNVTLSCEQNLNHDAMYWYRQDPGQGLRLIYYSQIVNDFQKGDIAEGYSVSREKKESFPLTVTSAQKNPTAFYLCASSISGSGTGELFFGEGSRLTVL.

The chain's CDR3 is CASSLGQFEQYF. The CDR3 region has the DNA TGTGCCAGCAGCTTGGGACAGTTCGAGCAGTACTTC. This chain uses TRBV5-8 with TRBJ2-7; maybe TRBD1 (5 bases). The CDR3 consists of 12 residues. Trimming removed 0 bases at V and 6 bases at J, with 7 bases between. The germline gives CDR1 SGHTS, CDR2 YDEGEE.

V is TRBV19 and J is TRBJ2-2; TRBD1 matches at 8 bases. Per the germline V gene, CDR1 is LNHDA and CDR2 is SQIVND (reference sequence). The J segment lost 3 bases and the V segment lost 5 bases, leaving 8 bases of the junction unmatched. This CDR3 region has 16 residues. In nucleotides, the CDR3 is TGTGCCAGTAGTTCCAGGACAGGGACCTACACCGGGGAGCTGTTTTTT. Amino acid sequence: CASSSRTGTYTGELFF.

The chain joins TRBV11-2 to TRBJ2-7, with 7 nucleotides matching TRBD2. CDR3 length: 15 residues. With 5 bases clipped from V and 3 bases from J, the junction kept 10 bases outside the gene matches. The V gene's germline CDR1 is SGHAT and CDR2 FQNNGV. This CDR3 is CASSPHSSGVYEQYF. CDR3 DNA sequence: TGTGCCAGCAGCCCGCATTCTAGCGGTGTCTACGAGCAGTACTTC.

The rearrangement uses TRBV27 and TRBJ1-2, with a possible D match to TRBD1 (6 bases). Germline CDR1 MNHEY, CDR2 SMNVEV (reference sequence). Between the trimmed V and J ends, which lost 0 bases and 7 bases, there was a span of 18 bases. The CDR3 loop spans 16 amino acids. CDR3 in amino acids: CASSLSRSGEGTGYTF. The CDR3 DNA is TGTGCCAGCAGTTTATCCCGATCAGGGGAGGGCACTGGCTACACCTTC.

The chain combines TRBV19 with TRBJ1-4; a possible D gene is TRBD1 (6 bases). V gave up 1 base and J gave up 5 bases, with 14 bases separating them. The CDR3 has 16 amino acids. Germline values: CDR1 LNHDA, CDR2 SQIVND (reference sequence). CDR3 amino acids: CASSIGPTGSNEKLFF. In nucleotides, the CDR3 is TGTGCCAGTAGTATAGGACCCACAGGGTCGAATGAAAAACTGTTTTTT.

This chain links TRBV7-9 with TRBJ1-1; D is uncertain. CDR1 SEHNR and CDR2 FQNEAQ come from the germline V gene (reference sequence). V lost 4 bases, J lost 1 base, and 10 bases lay in between. The CDR3 sequence is 14 residues long. CDR3 DNA sequence: TGTGCCAGCAGCTCAGGAAACAGGAACACTGAAGCTTTCTTT. It yields the protein CASSSGNRNTEAFF.

This sequence joins TRBV5-1 and TRBJ1-2; D possibly corresponds to TRBD1 (6 bases). The CDR3 has 14 amino acids. Germline V gene sequence: CDR1 SGHRS, CDR2 YFSETQ. V was clipped by 6 bases and J by 7 bases, with 19 bases between them. The DNA for the CDR3 is TGCGCCAGCACCATTGGTTCTGGGGGCTCTGGCTACACCTTC. Amino acids: CASTIGSGGSGYTF. The whole variable domain, remainder taken from reference TRBV5-1 and TRBJ1-2, is KAGVTQTPRYLIKTRGQQVTLSCSPISGHRSVSWYQQTPGQGLQFLFEYFSETQRNKGNFPGRFSGRQFSNSRSEMNVSTLELGDSALYLCASTIGSGGSGYTFGSGTRLTVV.

In this sample, this clone turned up once. V and J are TRBV11-2 and TRBJ1-1; 7 bases are a match to TRBD1. The trim removed 3 bases at V and 0 bases at J, leaving 4 bases unmatched. The germline gives CDR1 SGHAT, CDR2 FQNNGV. The CDR3 extends over 15 amino acids. CDR3: CASSLDRIMNTEAFF. The CDR3 DNA reads as TGTGCCAGCAGCTTGGACAGGATAATGAACACTGAAGCTTTCTTT.